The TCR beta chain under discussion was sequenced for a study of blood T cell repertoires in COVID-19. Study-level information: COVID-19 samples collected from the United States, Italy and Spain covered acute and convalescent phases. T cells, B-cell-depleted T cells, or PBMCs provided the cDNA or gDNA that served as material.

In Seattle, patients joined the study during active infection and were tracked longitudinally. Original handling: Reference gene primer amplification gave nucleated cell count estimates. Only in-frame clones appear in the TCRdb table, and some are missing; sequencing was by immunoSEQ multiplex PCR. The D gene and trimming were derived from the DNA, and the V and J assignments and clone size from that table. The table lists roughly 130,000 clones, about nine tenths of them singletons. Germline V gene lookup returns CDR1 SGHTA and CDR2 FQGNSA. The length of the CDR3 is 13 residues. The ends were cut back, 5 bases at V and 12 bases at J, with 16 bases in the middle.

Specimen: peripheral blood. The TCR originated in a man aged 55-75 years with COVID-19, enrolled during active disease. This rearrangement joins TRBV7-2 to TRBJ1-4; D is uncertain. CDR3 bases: TGTGCCAGCAGCCAAACTTTGACCGGGGAACTGTTTTTT. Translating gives CASSQTLTGELFF.